This T cell receptor beta chain was identified during a study of Graves' ophthalmopathy and Graves' hyperthyroidism. Amplification of the TCR beta CDR3 regions used RNA transcripts (as template). HTBI primers were employed in first-round RT-PCR, then a second-round multiplex PCR followed. TCRdb analysed the multiplex PCR reads with MiXCR anew, one entry per CDR3 protein. This sample yields around 400,000 distinct CDR3 sequences, of which around 20% are seen a single time; about 1.6% belongs to the top ten. With V trimmed by 5 bases and J by 3 bases, 5 bases remained unmatched. Germline assignment: CDR1 LNHDA and CDR2 SQIVND (reference sequence). There are 14 residues in the CDR3.

The sequencing input was peripheral blood. This sequence was found in a woman aged 18 to 35 with Graves' ophthalmopathy. The chain uses TRBV19 and TRBJ1-1, with 8 positions matching TRBD1. This CDR3 reads CASSGRQGYTEAFF. The CDR3 bases are TGTGCCAGTAGTGGGCGACAGGGGTACACTGAAGCTTTCTTT.